Each of the 29 T cell receptor beta chains below was sequenced from the same sample in a study of graft-versus-host responses after intestinal transplantation. Co-plated with roughly 200,000 CFSE-labeled responder cells were roughly 200,000 irradiated, violet-dye-labeled stimulator cells. TCRdb's copy holds only in-frame clones and misses some; the assay was immunoSEQ multiplex PCR. This sample has approximately 21,000 clones, with about 48% found just once. Material: alloreactive CD8+ T cells from a mixed lymphocyte reaction culture, obtained before transplantation. Subset denoted: CFSE-low proliferating T cells sorted from approximately 6-day pre-transplant mixed lymphocyte reaction (GvH or HvG direction). The receptor set was obtained from a human patient who was an organ donor for intestinal transplantation.

The chain is built from TRBV5-4 and TRBJ1-2, with 11 bases identical to TRBD1. This CDR3 has 15 amino acids. From germline, CDR1 is SGHNT and CDR2 YYREEE (reference sequence). The V segment lost 4 bases and the J segment 5 bases; nucleotides outside the gene matches: 7. CDR3 in amino acids: CASSPLGTGGYGYTF. The CDR3 bases are TGTGCCAGCAGCCCCCTTGGGACAGGGGGATATGGCTACACCTTC. The entire variable domain, with the rest obtained from reference TRBV5-4 and TRBJ1-2, is as follows: ETGVTQSPTHLIKTRGQQVTLRCSSQSGHNTVSWYQQALGQGPQFIFQYYREEENGRGNFPPRFSGLQFPNYSSELNVNALELDDSALYLCASSPLGTGGYGYTFGSGTRLTVV.

This chain connects TRBV12-2 to TRBJ2-7; TRBD2 is the table's D call, not checked against the DNA. TRBV12-2 represents a pseudogene. The CDR3 runs to 15 residues. The CDR3, as DNA: TGTGCAAGTCGCTCCCGACTAGCGGGAGTGGGGGAGCAGTACTTC. It specifies CASRSRLAGVGEQYF.

The genes are TRBV9 and TRBJ2-5; possibly TRBD2 for D (5 bases). The germline gives CDR1 SGDLS, CDR2 YYNGEE. The length of the CDR3 is 16 residues. Between the trimmed V and J ends, which lost 0 bases and 5 bases, there was a span of 17 bases. The CDR3 loop reads CASSVGLGDWSETQYF. For the CDR3, the DNA is TGTGCCAGCAGCGTAGGTTTGGGAGACTGGAGTGAGACCCAGTACTTC.

The chain couples TRBV6-5 to TRBJ2-3; unclear D gene. Germline CDR1 is MNHEY and CDR2 is SVGAGI. V shed 6 bases and J shed 11 bases, with 12 bases lying between them. This CDR3 contains 11 residues. The CDR3 region is CASSYPSGQYF. The CDR3 bases are TGTGCCAGCAGCTACCCTTCCGGGCAGTATTTT.

V gene TRBV7-8 combines with J gene TRBJ2-1, with D possibly being TRBD1 (5 bases). V was cut by 3 bases and J by 4 bases, with 10 bases left in between. The CDR3 is 14 residues long. The germline V gene has CDR1 SGHVS and CDR2 FQNEAQ. The CDR3 reads CASSFQGKYNEQFF. CDR3 in DNA: TGTGCCAGCAGCTTCCAGGGTAAATACAATGAGCAGTTCTTC. Together with reference TRBV7-8 and TRBJ2-1, the CDR3 gives the full variable domain: GAGVSQSPRYKVAKRGQDVALRCDPISGHVSLFWYQQALGQGPEFLTYFQNEAQLDKSGLPSDRFFAERPEGSVSTLKIQRTQQEDSAVYLCASSFQGKYNEQFFGPGTRLTVL.

The DNA for the CDR3 is TGTGCCAGCAGCCCGAGGGGGACTCCGTCGGCCCCCTCTGGAAACACCATATATTTT. The encoded protein is CASSPRGTPSAPSGNTIYF. The chain has TRBV7-9 and TRBJ1-3; a weak D match, TRBD1 (6 bases). CDR3 length equals 19 residues. Germline CDR1 and CDR2: SEHNR and FQNEAQ (reference sequence). The ends were cut back, 5 bases at V and 0 bases at J, with 23 bases in the middle.

The chain couples TRBV2 to TRBJ2-7; no firm D call. The length of the CDR3 is 11 residues. The V end was cut by 3 bases, the J end by 2 bases, with 2 bases between. The germline gives CDR1 SNHLY, CDR2 FYNNEI. CDR3 DNA: TGTGCCAGCAGTGACACCTACGAGCAGTACTTC. Encoded protein: CASSDTYEQYF.

The rearrangement uses TRBV21-1 and TRBJ2-1; the tabulated D call, TRBD2, remains unverified against the DNA. TRBV21-1 is reported as a pseudogene. The CDR3 is 17 residues long. The CDR3 here is CASRSGRAGGSYNEQFF. The CDR3 DNA reads as TGTGCCAGCCGTAGCGGGAGGGCAGGTGGCTCCTACAATGAGCAGTTCTTC.

The rearrangement joins TRBV29-1 to TRBJ2-7, with D possibly TRBD1 on 6 matching bases. Trimming removed 1 base from V and 2 bases from J, with 12 bases in between. There are 14 residues in the CDR3. The V gene's germline CDR1 is SQVTM and CDR2 ANQGSEA. The CDR3 bases are TGCAGCGTTGAAGGGGGGCAGAGCACCTACGAGCAGTACTTC. Residues: CSVEGGQSTYEQYF.

This clone was found a few times. The chain combines TRBV27 with TRBJ2-7; 11 bases match TRBD1. This CDR3 contains 13 residues. Trimming took 4 bases from V and 6 from J; bases not matched to a gene: 2. Looked up from germline, CDR1 is MNHEY and CDR2 is SMNVEV (reference sequence). The CDR3 sequence: CASSYGTGGEQYF. Here the CDR3 DNA reads TGTGCCAGCAGTTATGGGACAGGGGGCGAGCAGTACTTC.

This chain joins TRBV6-1 and TRBJ2-7, with 7 positions matching TRBD1. CDR3 length: 15 amino acids. Germline V CDR1 and CDR2: MNHNS, SASEGT. V was clipped by 5 bases and J by 3 bases; unmatched bases: 10. The CDR3 nucleotides read TGTGCCAGCAGTCCGAGAGGGACAGCAGTCTACGAGCAGTACTTC. It specifies CASSPRGTAVYEQYF.

This chain connects TRBV6-5 to TRBJ2-2; no clear D. The CDR3 runs 15 residues. V lost 7 bases, J lost 6 bases, and 18 bases lay in between. Looked up from germline, CDR1 is MNHEY and CDR2 is SVGAGI. Here the CDR3 DNA reads TGTGCCAGCACTACGACTGCCGCAGTTGCCGGGGAGCTGTTTTTT. Protein product: CASTTTAAVAGELFF.

The V gene is TRBV14, the J gene TRBJ1-3; D gene ambiguous. This CDR3 contains 14 residues. Germline CDR1 SGHDN, CDR2 FVKESK. V lost 1 base, J lost 4 bases, and 8 bases lay in between. CDR3 DNA sequence: TGTGCCAGCAGCCAAGCCAACAAAGGAAACACCATATATTTT. Its translation: CASSQANKGNTIYF.

This clone occurred a few times. Other DNA variants within this sample encode the same CDR3. The chain links TRBV27 to TRBJ1-1; tentatively, D is TRBD1 (5 bases). Deletions cut 3 bases from V and 8 bases from J, with 16 bases between. Per germline, CDR1 MNHEY and CDR2 SMNVEV (reference sequence). CDR3 length equals 14 residues. The CDR3 DNA sequence: TGTGCCAGCAGTTTTTCCCCAGGGCGGTCGGAAGCTTTCTTT. The encoded protein is CASSFSPGRSEAFF.

This clone was detected a few times. The CDR3 nucleotides read TGTGCCAGCAGTTACACAGGCCTACGATACACCGGGGAGCTGTTTTTT. Translated: CASSYTGLRYTGELFF. V gene TRBV6-9 combines with J gene TRBJ2-2; D may be TRBD1 (5 bases). The length of the CDR3 is 16 residues. V was cut by 3 bases and J by 3 bases, with 14 bases left in between. Germline assignment: CDR1 MNHGY and CDR2 SVAAGI.

The chain couples TRBV7-2 to TRBJ1-2, with D possibly matching TRBD1 (6 bases). V was clipped by 5 bases and J by 6 bases, with 16 bases between them. Looked up from germline, CDR1 is SGHTA and CDR2 is FQGNSA. This CDR3 has 14 amino acids. Here the CDR3 DNA reads TGTGCCAGCAGCCTACGTACAGGGATTCATGGCTACACCTTC. This translates into CASSLRTGIHGYTF.

Only a few counts were recorded for this clone. The V gene is TRBV6-5, the J gene TRBJ2-7; 10 bases are shared with TRBD2. Germline V gene data show CDR1 as MNHEY and CDR2 as SVGAGI. The junction had 9 bases not matched to a gene; V was cut back by 6 bases and J by 7 bases. The CDR3 is 14 residues long. The CDR3 sequence: CASSLLAGFGEQYF. CDR3 DNA: TGTGCCAGCAGCCTACTAGCGGGGTTTGGAGAGCAGTACTTC.

This chain connects TRBV7-9 to TRBJ2-1, with D unclear. Per germline, CDR1 SEHNR and CDR2 FQNEAQ (reference sequence). The ends were cut back, 1 base at V and 5 bases at J, with 3 bases in the middle. CDR3 length: 12 residues. As DNA, the CDR3 is TGTGCCAGCAGCTTAGGGGACAATGAGCAGTTCTTC. This codes for CASSLGDNEQFF.

This clone was picked up a small number of times. This chain uses TRBV27 with TRBJ1-1; tentatively, D is TRBD1 (5 bases). CDR1 and CDR2 from the germline V gene are MNHEY and SMNVEV (reference sequence). This CDR3 region has 14 residues. The germline V and J ends were trimmed by 6 bases and 1 base, with 12 bases remaining between them. The CDR3 nucleotides read TGTGCCAGCAGCCCTTGGGACCGGAACACTGAAGCTTTCTTT. As protein: CASSPWDRNTEAFF.

The chain links TRBV29-1 to TRBJ1-3; D possibly corresponds to TRBD1 (6 bases). Germline V lookup: CDR1 SQVTM, CDR2 ANQGSEA. V shed 7 bases and J shed 4 bases, with 14 bases lying between them. The CDR3 is 13 amino acids. The CDR3 region is CSAGGGRGNTIYF. As DNA, the CDR3 is TGCAGCGCCGGCGGGGGGCGCGGAAACACCATATATTTT.

The V gene is TRBV18, the J gene TRBJ2-5, with 14 bases that match TRBD2. Near its end, the DNA agrees better with TRBJ2-7, so the J call may be wrong. The germline gives CDR1 KGHSH, CDR2 LQKENI. This CDR3 contains 17 residues. The CDR3 loop reads CASSLGLAGGHPYEQYF. CDR3 DNA: TGTGCCAGCTCACTAGGACTAGCGGGAGGCCACCCCTACGAGCAGTACTTC.

In its sample, this clone is medium-sized. The chain recombines TRBV6-6 with TRBJ1-1; D unclear. The length of the CDR3 is 15 residues. Germline V gene data show CDR1 as MNHNY and CDR2 as SVGAGI (reference sequence). Trimming pared 2 bases from V and 9 bases from J, leaving 19 bases between. CDR3 residues: CASSYPGLSVYQAFF. In nucleotides, the CDR3 is TGTGCCAGCAGTTACCCGGGTTTGAGTGTTTATCAAGCTTTCTTT.

By share of the sample, this clone is medium-sized. V is TRBV9 and J is TRBJ2-7; 8 bases are shared with TRBD1. Trimming removed 0 bases from V and 0 bases from J; junction bases left unmatched: 2. Germline assignment: CDR1 SGDLS and CDR2 YYNGEE. The CDR3 is 15 amino acids. The CDR3 DNA sequence: TGTGCCAGCAGCGTAGGGACAGGGCCCTCCTACGAGCAGTACTTC. It translates to CASSVGTGPSYEQYF.

This clone was observed a few times. The chain recombines TRBV18 with TRBJ2-5, with 8 bases lining up with TRBD1. The CDR3 consists of 14 residues. Germline-derived CDR1 and CDR2 are KGHSH and LQKENI. Unmatched junction bases numbered 2, after V lost 0 bases and J lost 5 bases. CDR3 DNA: TGTGCCAGCTCACCACCAGCAGGGGGCGAGACCCAGTACTTC. This gives the protein CASSPPAGGETQYF. Filled out from reference TRBV18 and TRBJ2-5, the complete variable domain reads NAGVMQNPRHLVRRRGQEARLRCSPMKGHSHVYWYRQLPEEGLKFMVYLQKENIIDESGMPKERFSAEFPKEGPSILRIQQVVRGDSAAYFCASSPPAGGETQYFGPGTRLLVL.

The rearrangement uses TRBV7-6 and TRBJ2-5, with 10 positions matching TRBD1. The CDR3 runs 16 residues. Losses at the gene ends were 2 bases for V and 0 bases for J; bases not matched to a gene: 3. Germline V CDR1 and CDR2: SGHVS, FNYEAQ. The CDR3 here is CASSLFGTGDQETQYF. The DNA for the CDR3 is TGTGCCAGCAGCTTATTCGGGACAGGGGACCAAGAGACCCAGTACTTC.

This clone showed up just a few times. The V gene is TRBV7-2, the J gene TRBJ1-1, with TRBD1 as a possible D gene (5 bases). This CDR3 comprises 17 residues. From germline, CDR1 is SGHTA and CDR2 FQGNSA. Trimming left V 5 bases short and J 2 bases short, with 21 bases between. CDR3: CASSPYFTTGTNTEAFF. The CDR3 nucleotides read TGTGCCAGCAGCCCCTATTTTACCACCGGGACTAACACTGAAGCTTTCTTT.

The chain is built from TRBV6-6 and TRBJ2-1; TRBD2 is a possible D gene (5 bases). Trimming removed 8 bases from V and 8 bases from J, with 16 bases in between. This CDR3 contains 13 residues. CDR1 is MNHNY and CDR2 is SVGAGI in the germline V gene (reference sequence). The CDR3 region has the DNA TGTGCCAGCTTTTCGGGAAGTGGGCATGAGCAGTTCTTC. It yields the protein CASFSGSGHEQFF.

The chain couples TRBV7-9 to TRBJ2-7; D not certain. Trimming removed 3 bases at V and 2 bases at J, with 8 bases between. The CDR3 sequence is 13 residues long. Germline lookup yields CDR1 SEHNR and CDR2 FQNEAQ (reference sequence). CDR3: CASSFNSAYEQYF. CDR3 DNA: TGTGCCAGCAGCTTCAACAGTGCCTACGAGCAGTACTTC.

This clone was detected a few times. The chain joins TRBV6-6 to TRBJ1-1; no reliable D call. The CDR3 length is 11 residues. The V gene lost 5 bases and the J gene lost 6 bases, with 7 bases spanning the gap. CDR1 and CDR2 (germline): MNHNY, SVGAGI (reference sequence). The CDR3 nucleotides are TGTGCCAGCAGTGACGGCCCTGAAGCTTTCTTT. This translates into CASSDGPEAFF.